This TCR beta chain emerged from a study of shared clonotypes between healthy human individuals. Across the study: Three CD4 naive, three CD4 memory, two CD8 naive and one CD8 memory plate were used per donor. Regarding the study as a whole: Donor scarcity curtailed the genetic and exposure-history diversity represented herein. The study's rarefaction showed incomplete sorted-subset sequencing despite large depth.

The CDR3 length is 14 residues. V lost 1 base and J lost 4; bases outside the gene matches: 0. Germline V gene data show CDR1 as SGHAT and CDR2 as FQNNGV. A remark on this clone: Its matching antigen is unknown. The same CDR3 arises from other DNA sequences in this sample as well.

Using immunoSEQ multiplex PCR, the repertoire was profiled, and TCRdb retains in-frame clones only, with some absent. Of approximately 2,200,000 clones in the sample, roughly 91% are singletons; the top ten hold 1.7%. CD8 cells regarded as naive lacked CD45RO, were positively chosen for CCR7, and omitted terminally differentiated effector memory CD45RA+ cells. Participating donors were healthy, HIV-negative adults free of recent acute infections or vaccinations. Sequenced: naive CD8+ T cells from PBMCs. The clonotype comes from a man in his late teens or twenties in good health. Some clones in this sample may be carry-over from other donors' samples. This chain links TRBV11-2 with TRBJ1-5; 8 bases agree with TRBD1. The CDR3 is CASSLGQGNQPQHF. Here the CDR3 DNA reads TGTGCCAGCAGCTTAGGACAGGGGAATCAGCCCCAGCATTTT. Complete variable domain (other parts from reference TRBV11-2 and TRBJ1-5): EAGVAQSPRYKIIEKRQSVAFWCNPISGHATLYWYQQILGQGPKLLIQFQNNGVVDDSQLPKDRFSAERLKGVDSTLKIQPAKLEDSAVYLCASSLGQGNQPQHFGDGTRLSIL.